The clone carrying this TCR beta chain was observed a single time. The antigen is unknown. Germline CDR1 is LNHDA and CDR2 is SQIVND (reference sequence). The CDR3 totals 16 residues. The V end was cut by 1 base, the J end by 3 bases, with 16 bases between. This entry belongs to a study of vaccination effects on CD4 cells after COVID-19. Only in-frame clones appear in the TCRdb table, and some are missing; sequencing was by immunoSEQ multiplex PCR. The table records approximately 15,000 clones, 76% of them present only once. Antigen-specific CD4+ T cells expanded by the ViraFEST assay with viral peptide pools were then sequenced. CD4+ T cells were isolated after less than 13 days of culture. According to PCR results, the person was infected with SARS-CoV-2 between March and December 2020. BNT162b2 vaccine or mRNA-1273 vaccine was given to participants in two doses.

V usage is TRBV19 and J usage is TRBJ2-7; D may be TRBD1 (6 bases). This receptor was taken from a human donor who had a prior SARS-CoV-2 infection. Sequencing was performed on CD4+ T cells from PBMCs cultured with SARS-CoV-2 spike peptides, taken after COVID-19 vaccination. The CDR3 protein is CASSIAGGQNNYEQYF. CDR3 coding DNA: TGTGCCAGTAGTATAGCGGGCGGACAGAACAACTACGAGCAGTACTTC.